The entry that follows covers one TCR beta chain sequence. The table lists this clonotype with a few counts. Its antigen is still unknown. Per-nucleotide qualities are absent, and no much larger clonotype sits a single base away. This sample is drawn from a study of response to subunit inactivated influenza vaccine (dated by TCRdb to about 2018). For the wider study: Deep quantitative profiling of the T cell receptor repertoire was used in the study to follow responses to a trivalent subunit inactivated influenza vaccine. Broad study findings and their caveats: According to the authors, only a limited number of new T cells may be recruited by each seasonal influenza vaccination.

The protocol used for the library was RT-PCR. These reads were obtained on an Illumina HiSeq 2500. TCRdb's own reprocessing of the public reads used fastp at Q25 and MiXCR and kept productive beta chains. One record per CDR3 amino acid sequence lists the most common genes and DNA. This sample has about 480,000 distinct CDR3 sequences in its table, and approximately 11% of those were observed once. About an eighth of the sample lies in the top ten. There are 16 amino acids in the CDR3, from cysteine to phenylalanine inclusive. Only the CDR3 DNA stays, 48 bases, in frame from base 1. V is cut back by 2 bases and J by 5 bases, with 6 bases in the junction unmatched. As encoded in the germline V gene, CDR1 is SGHVS while CDR2 is FQNEAQ. In light of the paper, this sample's time point label describes: 45 days after influenza vaccine administration.

The clonotype was recovered from a man aged 50-59 years who received an inactivated influenza vaccine. Donor details come from another sample of the same person, matched by shared clones. The material was PBMCs from blood, obtained around seven weeks after vaccination. The V gene is TRBV7-8 and the J gene is TRBJ2-5, and 12 junctional nucleotides match TRBD2. In nucleotides, the sequence is TGTGCCAGCAGCTTATGGACTAGCGGGGATAGGGAGACCCAGTACTTC. Its protein reads: CASSLWTSGDRETQYF.